These T cell receptor beta chains were read from a single sample in a study of PD-1 blockade in mismatch repair-deficient tumors. This table comes from immunoSEQ multiplex PCR, and its TCRdb copy is limited to in-frame clones, with some not included. The sample contains around 18,000 clones, 84% of which appear only once. Sequenced material: PBMCs, taken less than 25 weeks after starting pembrolizumab. The receptors were sampled from an adult with mismatch repair-deficient cancer. Each CDR3 is given with its conserved first and last residue. Fields, in order: D gene, clone size, J gene, V gene, CDR3 DNA, CDR3 protein. The D gene is left open where the match is weak. A clone size is listed for some rows: how often the clone was seen (once, few, many), or a class if it is expanded.

D gene: TRBD2
clone size: few
J gene: TRBJ2-7
V gene: TRBV19
CDR3 DNA: TGTGCCAGTAGTAGATTAGGGACTAGTACCTACGAGCAGTACTTC
CDR3 protein: CASSRLGTSTYEQYF

D gene: .
clone size: .
J gene: TRBJ2-5
V gene: TRBV6-6
CDR3 DNA: TGTGCCAGCAGTTACGGCCGGGGACAAGAGACCCAGTACTTC
CDR3 protein: CASSYGRGQETQYF

D gene: TRBD1
clone size: .
J gene: TRBJ1-2
V gene: TRBV27
CDR3 DNA: TGTGCCAGCAGTTCCAGGGGGTGGATTCATGGCTACACCTTC
CDR3 protein: CASSSRGWIHGYTF

D gene: .
clone size: .
J gene: TRBJ2-5
V gene: TRBV2
CDR3 DNA: TGTGCCAGCCGAGTGACGTGGGGCCGGGAGACCCAGTACTTC
CDR3 protein: CASRVTWGRETQYF

D gene: TRBD1
clone size: .
J gene: TRBJ2-4
V gene: TRBV14
CDR3 DNA: TGTGCCAGCAGCCAAGTTAAAGGACAGGGCGAAAACATTCAGTACTTC
CDR3 protein: CASSQVKGQGENIQYF

D gene: .
clone size: .
J gene: TRBJ2-3
V gene: TRBV5-1
CDR3 DNA: TGCGCCAGCAGCTTTCATAACCCGGGAGTGGATACGCAGTATTTT
CDR3 protein: CASSFHNPGVDTQYF

D gene: .
clone size: medium-sized
J gene: TRBJ1-3
V gene: TRBV7-9
CDR3 DNA: TGTGCCAGCAGCTTAACCCAGGGGTTAGCAAACACCATATATTTT
CDR3 protein: CASSLTQGLANTIYF

D gene: .
clone size: .
J gene: TRBJ1-1
V gene: TRBV7-9
CDR3 DNA: TGTGCCAGCACAAGGGGGGGGAATTCGAACACTGAAGCCTTCTTT
CDR3 protein: CASTRGGNSNTEAFF

D gene: TRBD2
clone size: .
J gene: TRBJ2-1
V gene: TRBV6-5
CDR3 DNA: TGTGCCAGCAGTTACCCCACTAGCGGGAGGACCAATGAGCAGTTCTTC
CDR3 protein: CASSYPTSGRTNEQFF

D gene: TRBD2
clone size: .
J gene: TRBJ2-4
V gene: TRBV19
CDR3 DNA: TGTGCCAGTAGAGCACTAGCGGGGGCGAACATTCAGTACTTC
CDR3 protein: CASRALAGANIQYF

D gene: .
clone size: .
J gene: TRBJ2-3
V gene: TRBV6-5
CDR3 DNA: TGTGCCAGCAGTTACCACTTACCGACAGATACGCAGTATTTT
CDR3 protein: CASSYHLPTDTQYF

D gene: .
clone size: .
J gene: TRBJ2-7
V gene: TRBV7-8
CDR3 DNA: TGTGCCAGCAGCTCGGAGGTCGCCGGGAGCTCCTACGAGCAGTACTTC
CDR3 protein: CASSSEVAGSSYEQYF

D gene: TRBD1
clone size: few
J gene: TRBJ2-7
V gene: TRBV7-2
CDR3 DNA: TGTGCCAGCAGCACCCGACAGGGGGACGAGCAGTACTTC
CDR3 protein: CASSTRQGDEQYF

D gene: .
clone size: .
J gene: TRBJ1-5
V gene: TRBV27
CDR3 DNA: TGTGCCAGCAGGGAGGATCACAATAATCAGCCCCAGCATTTT
CDR3 protein: CASREDHNNQPQHF

D gene: .
clone size: .
J gene: TRBJ2-1
V gene: TRBV19
CDR3 DNA: TGTGCCAGTAGTATGTCCTTGAGCTCCTACAATGAGCAGTTCTTC
CDR3 protein: CASSMSLSSYNEQFF

D gene: TRBD1
clone size: .
J gene: TRBJ1-4
V gene: TRBV28
CDR3 DNA: TGTGCCAGCAGTTTACCCGGACAGGCAAGTAATGAAAAACTGTTTTTT
CDR3 protein: CASSLPGQASNEKLFF

D gene: TRBD1
clone size: .
J gene: TRBJ1-1
V gene: TRBV10-3
CDR3 DNA: TGTGCCATCAGGGACAGGCCTAACACTGAAGCTTTCTTT
CDR3 protein: CAIRDRPNTEAFF

D gene: .
clone size: .
J gene: TRBJ2-3
V gene: TRBV6-1
CDR3 DNA: TGTGCCAGCAGTGAAGCGCTTCAGGCCCCAGATACGCAGTATTTT
CDR3 protein: CASSEALQAPDTQYF

D gene: .
clone size: .
J gene: TRBJ2-7
V gene: TRBV5-1
CDR3 DNA: TGCGCCAGCAGCTTGGCTACCCCCGGCTACTACGAGCAGTACTTC
CDR3 protein: CASSLATPGYYEQYF

D gene: .
clone size: .
J gene: TRBJ2-1
V gene: TRBV10-3
CDR3 DNA: TGTGCCATCAGTCGATACCAGGGGAGCTCCTACAATGAGCAGTTCTTC
CDR3 protein: CAISRYQGSSYNEQFF

D gene: .
clone size: .
J gene: TRBJ1-6
V gene: TRBV28
CDR3 DNA: TGTGCCAGCAGTTTACAGGGACTCACTTCACCCCTCCACTTT
CDR3 protein: CASSLQGLTSPLHF

D gene: TRBD1
clone size: .
J gene: TRBJ2-1
V gene: TRBV5-4
CDR3 DNA: TGTGCCAGCAGCTTCGGGAGTGGGGGACAGGGGGCACGTGAGCAGTTCTTC
CDR3 protein: CASSFGSGGQGAREQFF

D gene: TRBD2
clone size: few
J gene: TRBJ2-5
V gene: TRBV28
CDR3 DNA: TGTGCCAGCAGCCCTAGCGGGAGCCAAAAAGAGACCCAGTACTTC
CDR3 protein: CASSPSGSQKETQYF

D gene: .
clone size: .
J gene: TRBJ1-1
V gene: TRBV18
CDR3 DNA: TGTGCCAGCTCTTTCGCACAGGGCAACACTGAAGCTTTCTTT
CDR3 protein: CASSFAQGNTEAFF

D gene: .
clone size: .
J gene: TRBJ2-7
V gene: TRBV27
CDR3 DNA: TGTGCCAGCAGTTTACTTGGCGGGATTAGGACCTACGAGCAGTACTTC
CDR3 protein: CASSLLGGIRTYEQYF

D gene: .
clone size: .
J gene: TRBJ1-1
V gene: TRBV29-1
CDR3 DNA: TGCAGCGTTGGGCAGGTGAACACTGAAGCTTTCTTT
CDR3 protein: CSVGQVNTEAFF

D gene: .
clone size: .
J gene: TRBJ1-6
V gene: TRBV5-1
CDR3 DNA: TGCGCCAGCAGCTCCGGGACCAGGGGTGGCTCACCCCTCCACTTT
CDR3 protein: CASSSGTRGGSPLHF

D gene: TRBD2
clone size: .
J gene: TRBJ2-3
V gene: TRBV29-1
CDR3 DNA: TGCAGCGTTGAACGAGCCGGGGGGGCCTCAGATACGCAGTATTTT
CDR3 protein: CSVERAGGASDTQYF

D gene: .
clone size: .
J gene: TRBJ1-5
V gene: TRBV2
CDR3 DNA: TGTGCCAGCTGGGGGGGGATGGGCAATCAGCCCCAGCATTTT
CDR3 protein: CASWGGMGNQPQHF

D gene: TRBD1
clone size: .
J gene: TRBJ2-2
V gene: TRBV28
CDR3 DNA: TGTGCCAGCAGTCCCTCCGGGACAGGGAACACCGGGGAGCTGTTTTTT
CDR3 protein: CASSPSGTGNTGELFF

D gene: .
clone size: .
J gene: TRBJ1-1
V gene: TRBV28
CDR3 DNA: TGTGCCAGCAGTTTGCCACAGGGACGTGGCACTGAAGCTTTCTTT
CDR3 protein: CASSLPQGRGTEAFF

D gene: .
clone size: .
J gene: TRBJ2-3
V gene: TRBV30
CDR3 DNA: TGTGCCTGGCGTGTGACTGCAAGTGGCGATACGCAGTATTTT
CDR3 protein: CAWRVTASGDTQYF

D gene: TRBD2
clone size: .
J gene: TRBJ2-1
V gene: TRBV18
CDR3 DNA: TGTGCCAGCTCAAAGACTAGCGGGAGCTCCTACAATGAGCAGTTCTTC
CDR3 protein: CASSKTSGSSYNEQFF

D gene: .
clone size: once
J gene: TRBJ2-4
V gene: TRBV7-3
CDR3 DNA: TGTGCCAGCAGCTTAGAACCAGGAAAAAACATTCAGTACTTC
CDR3 protein: CASSLEPGKNIQYF

D gene: TRBD2
clone size: .
J gene: TRBJ2-5
V gene: TRBV7-8
CDR3 DNA: TGTGCCAGCAGCTTACGGGGGGGGGCCCAAGAGACCCAGTACTTC
CDR3 protein: CASSLRGGAQETQYF

D gene: .
clone size: .
J gene: TRBJ2-1
V gene: TRBV6-1
CDR3 DNA: TGTGCCAGCAGACAGAGCTCCTACAATGAGCAGTTCTTC
CDR3 protein: CASRQSSYNEQFF

D gene: .
clone size: .
J gene: TRBJ2-7
V gene: TRBV18
CDR3 DNA: TGTGCCAGCTCACCGGGGCAACTTTACGAGCAGTACTTC
CDR3 protein: CASSPGQLYEQYF

D gene: TRBD2
clone size: few
J gene: TRBJ2-7
V gene: TRBV7-6
CDR3 DNA: TGTGCCAGCAGCTTAGATGCTAGCGGGGGCTACGAGCAGTACTTC
CDR3 protein: CASSLDASGGYEQYF

D gene: TRBD1
clone size: .
J gene: TRBJ2-1
V gene: TRBV5-1
CDR3 DNA: TGCGCCAGCAGCTTGGGGATGGAGGGACAGGGGTTCTTC
CDR3 protein: CASSLGMEGQGFF

D gene: .
clone size: .
J gene: TRBJ1-6
V gene: TRBV11-3
CDR3 DNA: TGTGCCAGCAGCCCAGAGGCGGGGGTTAATTCACCCCTCCACTTT
CDR3 protein: CASSPEAGVNSPLHF

D gene: .
clone size: once
J gene: TRBJ1-1
V gene: TRBV21-1
CDR3 DNA: TGTGCCAGCTCGGACAGGGGGACTGCCGAAGCTTTCTTT
CDR3 protein: CASSDRGTAEAFF

D gene: .
clone size: few
J gene: TRBJ2-7
V gene: TRBV9
CDR3 DNA: TGTGCCAGCACCCCCGGAGAGACCTACGAGCAGTACTTC
CDR3 protein: CASTPGETYEQYF

D gene: .
clone size: .
J gene: TRBJ1-4
V gene: TRBV27
CDR3 DNA: TGTGCCAGCACGCACGGGAGGGGTTTAGGGGAAAAACTGTTTTTT
CDR3 protein: CASTHGRGLGEKLFF

D gene: .
clone size: .
J gene: TRBJ2-3
V gene: TRBV9
CDR3 DNA: TGTGCCAGCAGCGTACTACCTGGCACAGATACGCAGTATTTT
CDR3 protein: CASSVLPGTDTQYF

D gene: .
clone size: .
J gene: TRBJ1-1
V gene: TRBV6-6
CDR3 DNA: TGTGCCAGCAGTTACGAGGGGGGGAGCACTGAAGCTTTCTTT
CDR3 protein: CASSYEGGSTEAFF

D gene: .
clone size: few
J gene: TRBJ2-7
V gene: TRBV7-3
CDR3 DNA: TGTGCCAGCAGCTATAAGGGGGGGGACAACTACGAGCAGTACTTC
CDR3 protein: CASSYKGGDNYEQYF

D gene: TRBD1
clone size: .
J gene: TRBJ2-7
V gene: TRBV4-2
CDR3 DNA: TGTGCCAGCAGCCTTCGGACAGGGAATGCCTACGAGCAGTACTTC
CDR3 protein: CASSLRTGNAYEQYF

D gene: TRBD2
clone size: .
J gene: TRBJ2-1
V gene: TRBV5-1
CDR3 DNA: TGCGCCAGCAGCTTGGACGCACTAGCGGGATACAATGAGCAGTTCTTC
CDR3 protein: CASSLDALAGYNEQFF

D gene: .
clone size: few
J gene: TRBJ2-7
V gene: TRBV2
CDR3 DNA: TGTGCCAGCAGTGACATGTTGGAGTCCTACGAGCAGTACTTC
CDR3 protein: CASSDMLESYEQYF

D gene: .
clone size: .
J gene: TRBJ1-6
V gene: TRBV11-2
CDR3 DNA: TGTGCCAGCAGCGAGGACAGTCCTAATTCACCCCTCCACTTT
CDR3 protein: CASSEDSPNSPLHF

D gene: .
clone size: .
J gene: TRBJ2-5
V gene: TRBV2
CDR3 DNA: TGTGCCAGTGAAATGGACATCGGGACCCAGTACTTC
CDR3 protein: CASEMDIGTQYF

D gene: TRBD2
clone size: .
J gene: TRBJ2-7
V gene: TRBV7-2
CDR3 DNA: TGTGCCAGCAGCTCGCGGACTAGCGGGGGGTTTGGGGAGCAGTACTTC
CDR3 protein: CASSSRTSGGFGEQYF

D gene: .
clone size: .
J gene: TRBJ1-1
V gene: TRBV5-8
CDR3 DNA: TGTGCCAGCAGCGGTTCCCACACAGCTCTTATGAACACTGAAGCTTTCTTT
CDR3 protein: CASSGSHTALMNTEAFF

D gene: TRBD2
clone size: .
J gene: TRBJ2-7
V gene: TRBV27
CDR3 DNA: TGTGCCAGCAATAGCGGGAGGAGCTCCTACGAGCAGTACTTC
CDR3 protein: CASNSGRSSYEQYF

D gene: .
clone size: .
J gene: TRBJ2-7
V gene: TRBV28
CDR3 DNA: TGTGCCAGCAGCCGGACTTCTTTTTGGGAGCAGTACTTC
CDR3 protein: CASSRTSFWEQYF

D gene: .
clone size: once
J gene: TRBJ2-6
V gene: TRBV27
CDR3 DNA: TGTGCCAGCAGTTTAGGGGACTTTCGGGCCAACGTCCTGACTTTC
CDR3 protein: CASSLGDFRANVLTF

D gene: .
clone size: .
J gene: TRBJ1-2
V gene: TRBV28
CDR3 DNA: TGTGCCAGCAGCCCCACAGGGACCTATGGCTACACCTTC
CDR3 protein: CASSPTGTYGYTF

D gene: TRBD1
clone size: .
J gene: TRBJ1-2
V gene: TRBV7-2
CDR3 DNA: TGTGCCAGCAGCCCCCTTTCCTTCACTGGGACAGGGGGCTATGGCTACACCTTC
CDR3 protein: CASSPLSFTGTGGYGYTF